The 3 T cell receptor beta chains reported below all come from one sample, sequenced in a study of blood T cell repertoires in COVID-19. Repertoires were generated with immunoSEQ multiplex PCR, while TCRdb's copy carries only in-frame clones and drops some. The table includes 220,000 or so clones, approximately 84% detected once. The sample was peripheral blood. These receptors were taken from a woman of 80 years or more with acute or convalescent COVID-19.

This chain connects TRBV6-1 to TRBJ1-1, with D maybe TRBD1 (5 bases). The CDR3 contains 13 residues. Trimming left V 1 base short and J 5 bases short, with 8 bases between. The germline CDR1 and CDR2 sequences are MNHNS and SASEGT. CDR3 sequence reads: CASSEGGRTEAFF. CDR3 coding DNA: TGTGCCAGCAGTGAAGGGGGGAGGACTGAAGCTTTCTTT.

This chain uses TRBV19 with TRBJ1-1; 8 nucleotides agree with TRBD1. CDR1 LNHDA and CDR2 SQIVND come from the germline V gene (reference sequence). V lost 1 base, J lost 1 base, and 2 bases stayed unmatched. The CDR3 runs 15 residues. The CDR3 here is CASSIVGQGNTEAFF. In DNA, the CDR3 is TGTGCCAGTAGTATAGTCGGACAGGGGAACACTGAAGCTTTCTTT.

The CDR3 DNA reads TGTGCCAGTAGTCTCGGACAGGTTATTAGCAATCAGCCCCAGCATTTT. Translated, it gives CASSLGQVISNQPQHF. This chain uses TRBV19 with TRBJ1-5; 7 bases line up with TRBD1. J lost 0 bases, V lost 5 bases, and 7 bases had no gene match. The CDR3 runs to 16 residues. Per germline, CDR1 LNHDA and CDR2 SQIVND (reference sequence).